The 24 T cell receptor beta chains in this list originate from one sample, sequenced in a study of cytomegalovirus exposure and HLA in healthy donors. It was with 60 Vbeta and 13 Jbeta primers that the PCR ran. TCRdb's table, derived via immunoSEQ multiplex PCR, lists solely in-frame clones and lacks some. The sample records nearly 110,000 clones, 70% to 80% being singletons. The sequenced sample was PBMCs. The source is a man in his 60s in good health and CMV-seronegative.

The chain uses TRBV5-6 and TRBJ1-3, with 9 bases that match TRBD1. Germline trimming cut 4 bases from V and 2 bases from J; bases unmatched to any gene: 10. CDR3 length: 17 amino acids. Germline V CDR1 and CDR2: SGHDT, YYEEEE. The CDR3 here is CASSSRDRVWAGNTIYF. CDR3 nucleotides: TGTGCCAGCAGCAGCCGGGACAGGGTTTGGGCTGGAAACACCATATATTTT. The whole variable domain, remainder taken from reference TRBV5-6 and TRBJ1-3, is DAGVTQSPTHLIKTRGQQVTLRCSPKSGHDTVSWYQQALGQGPQFIFQYYEEEERQRGNFPDRFSGHQFPNYSSELNVNALLLGDSALYLCASSSRDRVWAGNTIYFGEGSWLTVV.

The genes are TRBV7-7 and TRBJ1-5, with TRBD1 matching 9 bases. Per germline, CDR1 SSHAT and CDR2 FNYEAQ (reference sequence). V dropped 2 bases and J dropped 6; count of bases not matched to a gene: 11. The CDR3 extends over 17 amino acids. CDR3 coding DNA: TGTGCCAGCAGCTTACAGTGTCACAGGGGGCGCAGTCAGCCCCAGCATTTT. Protein: CASSLQCHRGRSQPQHF.

The rearrangement joins TRBV19 to TRBJ1-4; the match to TRBD1 covers 7 bases. Germline CDR1 is LNHDA and CDR2 is SQIVND (reference sequence). The trim removed 2 bases at V and 11 bases at J, leaving 8 bases unmatched. This CDR3 is built from 14 residues. The CDR3 region is CASSIRGQSLKLFF. As DNA, the CDR3 is TGTGCCAGTAGTATAAGGGGACAGTCCTTGAAACTGTTTTTT. Together with reference TRBV19 and TRBJ1-4, the CDR3 gives the full variable domain: DGGITQSPKYLFRKEGQNVTLSCEQNLNHDAMYWYRQDPGQGLRLIYYSQIVNDFQKGDIAEGYSVSREKKESFPLTVTSAQKNPTAFYLCASSIRGQSLKLFFGSGTQLSVL.

The V gene is TRBV18, the J gene TRBJ2-2, with D perhaps matching TRBD2 (5 bases). The V gene's germline CDR1 is KGHSH and CDR2 LQKENI. The germline V and J ends were trimmed by 2 bases and 6 bases, with 7 bases remaining between them. This CDR3 is built from 13 residues. The CDR3 sequence is CASSPMGAGELFF. The CDR3 coding sequence is TGTGCCAGCTCACCAATGGGAGCCGGGGAGCTGTTTTTT.

This clone was detected once. The chain couples TRBV2 to TRBJ2-7, with 9 nucleotides matching TRBD1. The CDR3 is made up of 14 amino acids. V gave up 6 bases and J gave up 0 bases; unmatched junction bases: 3. Germline lookup yields CDR1 SNHLY and CDR2 FYNNEI. CDR3 nucleotide sequence: TGTGCCAGCAGGCGACAGGGGGACTCCTACGAGCAGTACTTC. Protein: CASRRQGDSYEQYF.

The chain combines TRBV27 with TRBJ2-1; the match to TRBD1 covers 11 bases. The CDR3 is 13 residues long. Losses at the gene ends were 6 bases for V and 9 bases for J; bases not matched to a gene: 4. The germline V gene encodes CDR1 MNHEY and CDR2 SMNVEV (reference sequence). CDR3 sequence reads: CASRGQGESEQFF. Written as DNA, the CDR3 is TGTGCCAGCAGGGGACAGGGGGAGTCTGAGCAGTTCTTC.

The rearrangement uses TRBV29-1 and TRBJ1-1; D is unresolved. V was shortened by 4 bases and J by 1 base, with 13 bases between the two germline ends. Germline values: CDR1 SQVTM, CDR2 ANQGSEA. The CDR3 totals 14 residues. The CDR3 DNA is TGCAGCGTTGCTCTTGGACTCCAGAACACTGAAGCTTTCTTT. It is translated as CSVALGLQNTEAFF. Drawing the rest from reference TRBV29-1 and TRBJ1-1, the complete variable domain is SAVISQKPSRDICQRGTSLTIQCQVDSQVTMMFWYRQQPGQSLTLIATANQGSEATYESGFVIDKFPISRPNLTFSTLTVSNMSPEDSSIYLCSVALGLQNTEAFFGQGTRLTVV.

This clone came up a few times. V usage is TRBV16 and J usage is TRBJ1-1, with D unclear. Germline CDR1 reads KGHSY; CDR2 reads FQNENV. Trimming pared 0 bases from V and 6 bases from J, leaving 5 bases between. The CDR3 is made up of 12 amino acids. The chain's CDR3 is CASSQSGPEAFF. The CDR3 DNA reads as TGTGCCAGCAGCCAATCCGGTCCTGAAGCTTTCTTT.

The V call is TRBV5-4, the J call TRBJ1-4; TRBD1 matches 7 bases. The ends lost 3 bases at V and 8 bases at J; junction bases unmatched: 7. Looked up from germline, CDR1 is SGHNT and CDR2 is YYREEE (reference sequence). This CDR3 has 14 residues. CDR3 sequence reads: CASSSGQAQEKLFF. DNA of the CDR3: TGTGCCAGCAGCTCTGGACAGGCCCAAGAAAAACTGTTTTTT.

This clone was counted a single time. The V and J genes are TRBV7-7 and TRBJ1-2; the match to TRBD1 covers 8 bases. The CDR3 covers 14 residues. The germline gives CDR1 SSHAT, CDR2 FNYEAQ (reference sequence). The V segment lost 5 bases and the J segment 8 bases; nucleotides outside the gene matches: 10. CDR3 sequence: CASSRLQGGEGYTF. CDR3 in DNA: TGTGCCAGCAGCCGACTACAGGGGGGCGAGGGCTACACCTTC.

The chain is built from TRBV27 and TRBJ1-5; 9 positions match TRBD1. CDR3 size: 15 residues. Germline V gives CDR1 MNHEY, CDR2 SMNVEV (reference sequence). V was pared by 5 bases and J by 4 bases, with 6 bases of the junction left unmatched. The CDR3, as DNA: TGTGCCAGCAGTAGGGGGACAGGGACTAATCAGCCCCAGCATTTT. This sequence encodes CASSRGTGTNQPQHF.

V is TRBV11-2 and J is TRBJ2-5; TRBD2 matches at 7 bases. The CDR3 spans 14 residues. Germline CDR1 SGHAT, CDR2 FQNNGV. The V and J ends lost 3 bases and 1 base, in that order; junction bases with no gene match: 2. The CDR3 is CASSFSSGQETQYF. The CDR3 DNA reads as TGTGCCAGCAGCTTTTCTAGCGGCCAAGAGACCCAGTACTTC.

The table lists this clone with a few counts. The chain has TRBV5-1 and TRBJ1-6; 9 bases are a match to TRBD1. The germline gives CDR1 SGHRS, CDR2 YFSETQ. The CDR3 contains 14 residues. V shed 4 bases, J shed 9 bases, and the junction held 5 bases outside the gene matches. The CDR3, as DNA: TGCGCCAGCAGCGGGGACAGGGCTGGTTCACCCCTCCACTTT. Its protein is CASSGDRAGSPLHF.

The rearrangement joins TRBV20-1 to TRBJ2-5, with unresolved D. Trimming removed 7 bases from V and 1 base from J, with 7 bases in between. The length of the CDR3 is 11 residues. Germline-derived CDR1 and CDR2 are DFQATT and SNEGSKA (reference sequence). The chain's CDR3 is CSGNFQETQYF. As DNA, the CDR3 is TGCAGTGGAAACTTCCAAGAGACCCAGTACTTC.

The rearrangement links TRBV7-3 to TRBJ2-5; 14 bases align to TRBD2. Germline values: CDR1 SGHTA, CDR2 FQGTGA. V was pared by 5 bases and J by 2 bases, with 7 bases of the junction left unmatched. The CDR3 has 17 amino acids. The CDR3: CASSPNGLAGGQETQYF. CDR3 in DNA: TGTGCCAGCAGCCCCAACGGACTAGCGGGGGGACAAGAGACCCAGTACTTC.

This clone was observed a few times. The rearrangement uses TRBV28 and TRBJ1-1; possibly TRBD1 for D (5 bases). CDR3 length: 13 amino acids. V lost 6 bases to trimming and J lost 3 bases, with 11 bases between them. Germline-derived CDR1 and CDR2 are MDHEN and SYDVKM. The CDR3 protein is CASSPDSYTEAFF. Here the CDR3 DNA reads TGTGCCAGCAGCCCTGACAGTTACACTGAAGCTTTCTTT. The full variable domain, rest sourced from reference TRBV28 and TRBJ1-1, is DVKVTQSSRYLVKRTGEKVFLECVQDMDHENMFWYRQDPGLGLRLIYFSYDVKMKEKGDIPEGYSVSREKKERFSLILESASTNQTSMYLCASSPDSYTEAFFGQGTRLTVV.

V and J are TRBV5-4 and TRBJ1-1, with 7 bases matching TRBD1. V dropped 6 bases and J dropped 3; count of bases not matched to a gene: 11. Germline V CDR1 and CDR2: SGHNT, YYREEE (reference sequence). The length of the CDR3 is 15 residues. The CDR3 coding sequence is TGTGCCAGCAATTCTGTAAAGGGGGCCCACACTGAAGCTTTCTTT. It translates to CASNSVKGAHTEAFF.

The V gene is TRBV5-4, the J gene TRBJ2-2; maybe TRBD2 (7 bases). With 4 bases removed from V and 6 bases from J, the gap between germline ends came to 13 bases. The CDR3 extends over 14 amino acids. CDR1 SGHNT and CDR2 YYREEE come from the germline V gene (reference sequence). This CDR3 is CASSVGGGSGELFF. As DNA, the CDR3 is TGTGCCAGCAGCGTAGGGGGGGGCTCCGGGGAGCTGTTTTTT.

V usage is TRBV5-1 and J usage is TRBJ1-6; D possibly corresponds to TRBD1 (6 bases). Germline CDR1 and CDR2: SGHRS and YFSETQ. The CDR3 has 15 amino acids. The V gene lost 4 bases and the J gene lost 7 bases, with 15 bases spanning the gap. In DNA, the CDR3 is TGCGCCAGCAGCCCGGACAGTGCAAGGAATTCACCCCTCCACTTT. Its translation is CASSPDSARNSPLHF.

The chain couples TRBV27 to TRBJ1-3; D remains ambiguous. This CDR3 spans 17 amino acids. Germline assignment: CDR1 MNHEY and CDR2 SMNVEV (reference sequence). The V and J ends lost 8 bases and 0 bases respectively, with 20 bases between them. CDR3 nucleotides: TGTGCCAGCCTTTCTCGTAAAAGACTGCTCTCTGGAAACACCATATATTTT. It translates to CASLSRKRLLSGNTIYF.

V and J are TRBV9 and TRBJ1-1; D is uncertain. V lost 0 bases to trimming and J lost 7 bases, with 7 bases between them. This CDR3 has 12 residues. Germline assignment: CDR1 SGDLS and CDR2 YYNGEE. Here the CDR3 reads CASSVVGSEAFF. Written as DNA, the CDR3 is TGTGCCAGCAGCGTAGTGGGGAGTGAAGCTTTCTTT.

This clone came up once. The chain joins TRBV7-2 to TRBJ2-5, with a weak D call TRBD1 (5 bases). The CDR3 sequence is 18 residues long. V gave up 5 bases and J gave up 2 bases, with 24 bases separating them. Germline CDR1 and CDR2: SGHTA and FQGNSA. CDR3 DNA: TGTGCCAGCAGCCCCCCCCGAAGTAGGGGCAGGTGGCAAGAGACCCAGTACTTC. Protein: CASSPPRSRGRWQETQYF.

The V gene is TRBV11-2, the J gene TRBJ2-5, with 11 bases lining up with TRBD1. V shed 4 bases, J shed 7 bases, and the junction held 11 bases outside the gene matches. Germline V CDR1 and CDR2: SGHAT, FQNNGV. The CDR3 totals 16 residues. DNA for the CDR3: TGTGCCAGCAGCTCCCCCATAGGACAGGGGGCCAGGACCCAGTACTTC. Translating it yields CASSSPIGQGARTQYF.

V is TRBV19 and J is TRBJ1-6; 9 bases fit TRBD1. With V trimmed by 6 bases and J by 5 bases, 2 bases remained unmatched. Germline values: CDR1 LNHDA, CDR2 SQIVND (reference sequence). The CDR3 runs 14 residues. The CDR3 reads CASRGQGNNSPLHF. CDR3 DNA sequence: TGTGCCAGTAGAGGACAGGGGAATAATTCACCCCTCCACTTT.